These 13 T cell receptor beta chains were sequenced from one sample in a study of T cells in Graves' hyperthyroidism and ophthalmopathy. Using RNA transcripts as the source, TCR beta CDR3 regions were amplified. First-round RT-PCR targeting the TCR CDR3 was performed with the HTBI primer set. TCRdb re-called the multiplex PCR reads through MiXCR, storing one row per CDR3 protein. Of a few hundred thousand distinct CDR3 sequences listed, roughly a fifth are singletons. What was sequenced was blood. The source is a woman aged 45-60 years with Graves' hyperthyroidism.

This clonotype was counted between two and nine times. The chain joins TRBV9 to TRBJ2-1; 11 bases are a match to TRBD2. Germline CDR1 is SGDLS and CDR2 is YYNGEE. V gave up 0 bases and J gave up 7 bases; unmatched junction bases: 15. The CDR3 loop spans 19 amino acids. The CDR3, as DNA: TGTGCCAGCAGCGTAGCCCTAGCGGGGGGCAGCCTAGTGTTTAATGAGCAGTTCTTC. Its translation: CASSVALAGGSLVFNEQFF. The variable domain in full, completed from reference TRBV9 and TRBJ2-1, reads DSGVTQTPKHLITATGQRVTLRCSPRSGDLSVYWYQQSLDQGLQFLIQYYNGEERAKGNILERFSAQQFPDLHSELNLSSLELGDSALYFCASSVALAGGSLVFNEQFFGPGTRLTVL.

The chain carries TRBV2 and TRBJ1-5, with 11 nucleotides matching TRBD1. Germline loops: CDR1 SNHLY, CDR2 FYNNEI. The CDR3 sequence is 15 residues long. J lost 3 bases, V lost 5 bases, and 3 bases had no gene match. The CDR3 region has the DNA TGTGCCAGCAGTCGGACAGGGGGCCTCAATCAGCCCCAGCATTTT. Amino acids: CASSRTGGLNQPQHF.

The chain uses TRBV10-3 and TRBJ2-3, with TRBD2 as a possible D gene (6 bases). The CDR3 consists of 12 residues. Per germline, CDR1 ENHRY and CDR2 SYGVKD. Between the trimmed V and J ends, which lost 9 bases and 4 bases, there was a span of 11 bases. Written as DNA, the CDR3 is TGTGCCATGGGACTGGGGGCAGATACGCAGTATTTT. Its translation: CAMGLGADTQYF.

In the case of this clonotype: At one end, the junction sequence differs from germline, possibly due to a read error. The V call is TRBV18, the J call TRBJ1-1; no reliable D call. This CDR3 region has 14 residues. Germline CDR1 is KGHSH and CDR2 is LQKENI. The CDR3 region is CAGSQTGVNTEAFF. CDR3 sequence (DNA): TGTGCCGGCTCCCAAACTGGGGTGAACACTGAAGCTTTCTTT.

This clonotype was picked up many times. The chain recombines TRBV10-3 with TRBJ2-3; TRBD2 matches 9 bases. V was pared by 4 bases and J by 1 base, with 3 bases of the junction left unmatched. The CDR3 runs 15 residues. Germline CDR1 and CDR2: ENHRY and SYGVKD. The CDR3: CAISGASGGTDTQYF. In DNA form, the CDR3 reads TGTGCCATCAGTGGAGCTAGCGGGGGCACAGATACGCAGTATTTT.

The rearrangement links TRBV28 to TRBJ2-1; D may correspond to TRBD1 or TRBD2 (7 bases each). This CDR3 has 15 residues. Germline assignment: CDR1 MDHEN and CDR2 SYDVKM. V shed 5 bases and J shed 7 bases, with 18 bases lying between them. The CDR3 loop reads CASSAGGGPRNEQFF. The CDR3, as DNA: TGTGCCAGCAGTGCAGGGGGAGGGCCTAGAAATGAGCAGTTCTTC.

This rearrangement joins TRBV29-1 to TRBJ1-2; 9 bases are shared with TRBD1. With 4 bases clipped from V and 7 bases from J, the junction kept 7 bases outside the gene matches. The germline gives CDR1 SQVTM, CDR2 ANQGSEA. CDR3 length equals 13 residues. The CDR3 bases are TGCAGCGTTGTTTCCGGGACAGGGTTTGGCTACACCTTC. This gives the protein CSVVSGTGFGYTF.

A few counts support this clonotype. The V gene is TRBV5-1, the J gene TRBJ2-5, with TRBD2 identical over 11 bases. The germline CDR1 and CDR2 sequences are SGHRS and YFSETQ. The CDR3 is made up of 16 amino acids. J was trimmed by 5 bases and V by 3 bases; bases with no gene match: 9. CDR3 DNA sequence: TGCGCCAGCAGCTCGGGACTAGCGGAGGCGGTGGAGACCCAGTACTTC. Amino acids: CASSSGLAEAVETQYF.

This clonotype was picked up many times. The chain uses TRBV12-3 or TRBV12-4 and TRBJ2-3; 7 bases fit TRBD2. Germline trimming cut 5 bases from V and 3 bases from J; bases unmatched to any gene: 11. This CDR3 contains 16 residues. The DNA of the CDR3 is TGTGCCAGCAGTCCCATAGCGGGCATGGGGACAGATACGCAGTATTTT. It yields the protein CASSPIAGMGTDTQYF.

This clonotype has a count of ten or more. The chain has TRBV5-5 and TRBJ2-2; D unresolved. Trimming shortened V by 2 bases and J by 2 bases, and 7 bases separated the two germline ends. Germline V lookup: CDR1 SGHKS, CDR2 YYEKEE (reference sequence). This CDR3 spans 14 amino acids. In DNA form, the CDR3 reads TGTGCCAGCAGCTTACTTGATAACACCGGGGAGCTGTTTTTT. It encodes CASSLLDNTGELFF.

The V and J genes are TRBV28 and TRBJ2-2, with TRBD1 matching over 8 bases. V lost 3 bases, J lost 1 base, and 10 bases stayed unmatched. The germline V gene encodes CDR1 MDHEN and CDR2 SYDVKM. The CDR3 length is 18 residues. Here the CDR3 reads CASSFYFEDRVNTGELFF. CDR3 coding DNA: TGTGCCAGCAGTTTCTACTTTGAGGACAGGGTGAACACCGGGGAGCTGTTTTTT. Filled out from reference TRBV28 and TRBJ2-2, the complete variable domain reads DVKVTQSSRYLVKRTGEKVFLECVQDMDHENMFWYRQDPGLGLRLIYFSYDVKMKEKGDIPEGYSVSREKKERFSLILESASTNQTSMYLCASSFYFEDRVNTGELFFGEGSRLTVL.

This clonotype has only a few counts. V is TRBV27 and J is TRBJ2-3; TRBD2 aligns across 9 bases. The CDR3 totals 15 residues. Trimming cost V 6 bases and J 2 bases; bases outside gene matches: 6. From germline, CDR1 is MNHEY and CDR2 SMNVEV (reference sequence). The CDR3 here is CASSVLAGYTDTQYF. The CDR3 DNA reads as TGTGCCAGCAGCGTCCTAGCGGGGTACACAGATACGCAGTATTTT.

CDR3 residues: CASSRGTVGLAEAYEQYF. The DNA for the CDR3 is TGCGCCAGCAGCCGCGGGACAGTGGGACTAGCGGAGGCCTACGAGCAGTACTTC. V gene TRBV4-1 combines with J gene TRBJ2-7, with 11 bases fitting TRBD2. The junction had 13 bases not matched to a gene; V was cut back by 4 bases and J by 2 bases. This CDR3 is built from 18 residues. From germline, CDR1 is MGHRA and CDR2 YSYEKL.